Here is one T cell receptor beta chain with its context. Generated by immunoSEQ multiplex PCR, the TCRdb table keeps only in-frame clones and is missing some. Of some 200,000 clones listed, 84% are singletons. The source of the sample is a study of blood T cell repertoires in COVID-19. Overall study context: Some COVID-19 samples were acute and others convalescent; all came from the United States, Italy and Spain. T cells, B-cell-depleted T cells, or PBMCs provided the cDNA or gDNA that served as material.

The CDR3 spans 14 residues. The V end lost 1 base, the J end lost 8 bases, and 14 bases lay between the germline ends. The V gene's germline CDR1 is MDHEN and CDR2 SYDVKM. The receptor's source is a woman in her 50s with active or convalescent COVID-19. The chain links TRBV28 to TRBJ1-2; D is perhaps TRBD1 (5 bases). What was sequenced was peripheral blood. The DNA for the CDR3 is TGTGCCAGCAGTTTATCCCTTCCATGGGGCGGCTACACCTTC. It codes for CASSLSLPWGGYTF.